The 32 T cell receptor beta chains listed next were all sequenced from one sample in a study of T cell changes during pregnancy in multiple sclerosis. Data came from immunoSEQ multiplex PCR; TCRdb stores just in-frame clones and leaves some out. The table shows 38,000 or so clones, with under 95% occurring only once. Material: CD8+ T cells from peripheral blood mononuclear cells, obtained in the first trimester of pregnancy. The source of these receptors is a female donor with multiple sclerosis, enrolled in a pregnancy study.

The chain has TRBV15 and TRBJ2-1, with TRBD2 matching over 8 bases. J gave up 12 bases and V 0 bases, and 10 bases lay outside the gene matches. The CDR3 is made up of 15 amino acids. Germline loops: CDR1 LNHNV, CDR2 YYDKDF (reference sequence). CDR3 bases: TGTGCCACCAGCAGAGACAGTTGGGGGACTAGTGGGCAGTTCTTC. Translating gives CATSRDSWGTSGQFF.

This clone is medium-sized (0.01 to 0.1%). The rearrangement links TRBV7-6 to TRBJ2-7; a possible D gene is TRBD1 (6 bases). The germline gives CDR1 SGHVS, CDR2 FNYEAQ. CDR3 length: 10 residues. Trimming took 1 base from V and 13 from J, leaving 8 bases between them. As DNA, the CDR3 is TGTGCCAGCAGCTTAGACAGGGATTACTTC. Its translation: CASSLDRDYF. Supplemented by reference TRBV7-6 and TRBJ2-7, the full variable domain reads GAGVSQSPRYKVTKRGQDVALRCDPISGHVSLYWYRQALGQGPEFLTYFNYEAQQDKSGLPNDRFSAERPEGSISTLTIQRTEQRDSAMYRCASSLDRDYFGPGTRLTVT.

The chain combines TRBV15 with TRBJ1-1; D perhaps matches TRBD1 (6 bases). The V end lost 5 bases, the J end lost 3 bases, and 13 bases lay between the germline ends. The CDR3 is 14 amino acids. The germline V gene encodes CDR1 LNHNV and CDR2 YYDKDF (reference sequence). In nucleotides, the CDR3 is TGTGCCACCAGCGGACGAGGGGGACACACTGAAGCTTTCTTT. Translation: CATSGRGGHTEAFF.

Notes on this clone: Because the CDR3's place on the DNA is in doubt, the DNA is left out and the CDR3 is given as listed by TCRdb. CDR3 region: CATSRDLSGQGEEQYF. The chain links TRBV15 to TRBJ2-7; TRBD1 is the table's D call, not checked against the DNA. The germline V gene has CDR1 LNHNV and CDR2 YYDKDF (reference sequence). A total of 16 residues make up the CDR3, ends included.

V and J are TRBV30 and TRBJ1-2; TRBD1 matches 8 bases. The CDR3 totals 15 residues. Unmatched junction bases numbered 10, after V lost 3 bases and J lost 4 bases. Germline assignment: CDR1 GTSNPN and CDR2 SVGIG (reference sequence). The CDR3 protein is CAWREGAGGRYGYTF. The CDR3 DNA reads as TGTGCCTGGAGGGAAGGGGCAGGGGGCCGCTATGGCTACACCTTC.

The rearrangement links TRBV27 to TRBJ1-3; 7 nucleotides match TRBD1. The CDR3 has 19 amino acids. Germline V gene data show CDR1 as MNHEY and CDR2 as SMNVEV (reference sequence). V trimming: 0 bases; J trimming: 1 base; junction bases outside the gene matches: 12. CDR3 coding DNA: TGTGCCAGCAGTTTATCGGCAATCCACAGGGGTATGTCTGGAAACACCATATATTTT. It specifies CASSLSAIHRGMSGNTIYF.

The CDR3 sequence: CASSSGGQETQYF. CDR3 nucleotides: TGCGCCAGCAGCTCGGGGGGCCAAGAGACCCAGTACTTC. The chain is built from TRBV5-1 and TRBJ2-5, with 7 bases aligning to TRBD2. This CDR3 comprises 13 residues. V gave up 3 bases and J gave up 1 base; unmatched junction bases: 0. Per germline, CDR1 SGHRS and CDR2 YFSETQ. The full variable domain, its missing parts supplied by reference TRBV5-1 and TRBJ2-5, is KAGVTQTPRYLIKTRGQQVTLSCSPISGHRSVSWYQQTPGQGLQFLFEYFSETQRNKGNFPGRFSGRQFSNSRSEMNVSTLELGDSALYLCASSSGGQETQYFGPGTRLLVL.

V is TRBV7-9 and J is TRBJ2-5; D unresolved. Trimming stripped 4 bases from V and 3 bases from J, with 12 bases between. The CDR3 is 14 amino acids. Germline V gene lookup returns CDR1 SEHNR and CDR2 FQNEAQ (reference sequence). CDR3 coding DNA: TGTGCCAGCAGCTCTCCGCTGAGCGAAGAGACCCAGTACTTC. Protein sequence: CASSSPLSEETQYF.

The rearrangement links TRBV2 to TRBJ2-5, with a possible D match to TRBD2 (5 bases). The CDR3 extends over 12 amino acids. Germline CDR1 is SNHLY and CDR2 is FYNNEI. V lost 7 bases and J lost 3, with 9 bases in between. CDR3 loop: CASKVGEETQYF. The CDR3, as DNA: TGTGCCAGCAAGGTCGGGGAAGAGACCCAGTACTTC.

The chain has TRBV9 and TRBJ2-7; 8 bases line up with TRBD1. The trim removed 5 bases at V and 2 bases at J, leaving 12 bases unmatched. This CDR3 is 16 amino acids long. The germline V gene encodes CDR1 SGDLS and CDR2 YYNGEE. DNA of the CDR3: TGTGCCAGCAGTCTCAGCAGACAGGGGTATCCCTACGAGCAGTACTTC. Translating it yields CASSLSRQGYPYEQYF. Complete variable domain (other parts from reference TRBV9 and TRBJ2-7): DSGVTQTPKHLITATGQRVTLRCSPRSGDLSVYWYQQSLDQGLQFLIQYYNGEERAKGNILERFSAQQFPDLHSELNLSSLELGDSALYFCASSLSRQGYPYEQYFGPGTRLTVT.

V and J are TRBV6-5 and TRBJ1-3; D is undetermined. V lost 2 bases, J lost 0 bases, and 8 bases lay in between. Per the germline V gene, CDR1 is MNHEY and CDR2 is SVGAGI. The CDR3 contains 15 residues. The CDR3 spells CASSYALSSGNTIYF. The CDR3 DNA is TGTGCCAGCAGTTACGCCCTTAGCTCTGGAAACACCATATATTTT.

This clone is medium-sized by share. The chain has TRBV19 and TRBJ2-7; no clear D gene. The CDR3 is 14 residues long. Trimming stripped 3 bases from V and 3 bases from J, with 12 bases between. Germline lookup yields CDR1 LNHDA and CDR2 SQIVND (reference sequence). This CDR3 reads CASSIGQTHYEQYF. The DNA of the CDR3 is TGTGCCAGTAGTATTGGGCAGACCCACTACGAGCAGTACTTC.

The chain couples TRBV5-1 to TRBJ2-7, with D unclear. Per the germline V gene, CDR1 is SGHRS and CDR2 is YFSETQ. CDR3 length: 14 amino acids. V gave up 0 bases and J gave up 6 bases, with 13 bases separating them. The CDR3 here is CASSLVYGELEQYF. CDR3 DNA: TGCGCCAGCAGCTTGGTTTATGGAGAGCTCGAGCAGTACTTC.

The chain employs TRBV19 and TRBJ2-3; 12 nucleotides align to TRBD2. Germline V gives CDR1 LNHDA, CDR2 SQIVND (reference sequence). Trimming removed 7 bases from V and 2 bases from J; junction bases left unmatched: 7. This CDR3 has 16 amino acids. The CDR3 here is CASNPRTSGATDTQYF. DNA for the CDR3: TGTGCCAGTAACCCGAGGACTAGCGGGGCCACAGATACGCAGTATTTT.

The V gene is TRBV5-4, the J gene TRBJ1-5, with 7 bases matching TRBD1. The junction had 4 bases not matched to a gene; V was cut back by 0 bases and J by 4 bases. Germline V gives CDR1 SGHNT, CDR2 YYREEE (reference sequence). This CDR3 comprises 15 residues. The CDR3 DNA sequence: TGTGCCAGCAGCTTGGACAGGGGAGAAAATCAGCCCCAGCATTTT. Translating gives CASSLDRGENQPQHF.

This chain connects TRBV6-1 to TRBJ2-7; TRBD1 matches 9 bases. CDR3 size: 15 residues. V was pared by 7 bases and J by 0 bases, with 7 bases of the junction left unmatched. Germline V gene lookup returns CDR1 MNHNS and CDR2 SASEGT. CDR3 region: CASTLGQGSSYEQYF. DNA of the CDR3: TGTGCCAGCACCTTGGGACAGGGTAGCTCCTACGAGCAGTACTTC.

This rearrangement joins TRBV13 to TRBJ2-7, with D maybe TRBD1 (6 bases). The CDR3 is 13 amino acids. The V gene's germline CDR1 is PRHDT and CDR2 FYEKMQ (reference sequence). Trimming cost V 4 bases and J 4 bases, with 11 bases left between them. Here the CDR3 reads CASSSRDTYEQYF. The DNA of the CDR3 is TGTGCCAGCAGCTCCCGGGACACTTACGAGCAGTACTTC.

This chain joins TRBV23-1 and TRBJ2-1, with D possibly TRBD1 on 7 matching bases. TRBV23-1 is an open reading frame whose function is uncertain. The CDR3 has 16 residues. V lost 7 bases and J lost 1, with 17 bases in between. The CDR3 is CASINLGGQSYNEQFF. CDR3 nucleotides: TGCGCCAGCATCAACCTCGGGGGACAGTCCTACAATGAGCAGTTCTTC.

This clone was seen once. The CDR3 spells CASIGSRDHEQYF. CDR3 DNA: TGTGCCAGCATCGGGAGCAGAGACCACGAGCAGTACTTC. J is TRBJ2-7 and V is TRBV5-5, with D possibly being TRBD2 (6 bases). The CDR3 totals 13 residues. Trimming cost V 6 bases and J 5 bases, with 15 bases left between them. Germline V gene sequence: CDR1 SGHKS, CDR2 YYEKEE (reference sequence).

This rearrangement joins TRBV5-5 to TRBJ1-1; D might be TRBD1 (5 bases). Germline V lookup: CDR1 SGHKS, CDR2 YYEKEE (reference sequence). Between the trimmed V and J ends, which lost 0 bases and 3 bases, there was a span of 12 bases. The CDR3 covers 15 residues. For the CDR3, the DNA is TGTGCCAGCAGCTTGGAGGGAGGGGAGGACACTGAAGCTTTCTTT. It codes for CASSLEGGEDTEAFF.

The J gene is TRBJ1-5, the V gene TRBV19; tentative D call: TRBD1 (6 bases). CDR1 and CDR2 (germline): LNHDA, SQIVND (reference sequence). Trimming removed 2 bases at V and 3 bases at J, with 11 bases between. The CDR3 is made up of 15 amino acids. The CDR3 protein is CASSISGGTNQPQHF. In DNA, the CDR3 is TGTGCCAGTAGTATATCTGGGGGCACCAATCAGCCCCAGCATTTT. The variable domain in full, completed from reference TRBV19 and TRBJ1-5, reads DGGITQSPKYLFRKEGQNVTLSCEQNLNHDAMYWYRQDPGQGLRLIYYSQIVNDFQKGDIAEGYSVSREKKESFPLTVTSAQKNPTAFYLCASSISGGTNQPQHFGDGTRLSIL.

The chain couples TRBV15 to TRBJ1-5, with TRBD1 as a possible D gene (6 bases). V lost 3 bases and J 6 bases, leaving 12 bases between the germline ends. The CDR3 length is 14 residues. The germline CDR1 and CDR2 sequences are LNHNV and YYDKDF (reference sequence). The CDR3 loop is CATSSRTGRQPQHF. The DNA of the CDR3 is TGTGCCACCAGCAGTCGTACAGGGCGTCAGCCCCAGCATTTT.

The rearrangement uses TRBV19 and TRBJ2-1; 10 nucleotides align to TRBD1. Germline values: CDR1 LNHDA, CDR2 SQIVND (reference sequence). The V and J ends lost 3 bases and 7 bases, in that order; junction bases with no gene match: 3. The CDR3 runs 14 residues. The CDR3: CASSMGQGTNEQFF. CDR3 bases: TGTGCCAGTAGTATGGGACAGGGGACGAATGAGCAGTTCTTC.

V gene TRBV15 combines with J gene TRBJ1-1; 9 bases fit TRBD1. Trimming at V came to 5 bases and at J to 3 bases, leaving 10 bases not matched to a gene. In germline, CDR1 is LNHNV, CDR2 YYDKDF (reference sequence). The CDR3 extends over 16 amino acids. CDR3 bases: TGTGCCACCAGCCGGGGACAGGGTGCGGGGGACACTGAAGCTTTCTTT. Protein sequence: CATSRGQGAGDTEAFF.

This sequence joins TRBV4-2 and TRBJ2-7; D may be TRBD1 (7 bases). With 1 base removed from V and 1 base from J, the gap between germline ends came to 11 bases. The CDR3 runs to 15 residues. Germline CDR1 is LGHNA and CDR2 is YNFKEQ. The chain's CDR3 is CASSQVGGQSYEQYF. DNA of the CDR3: TGTGCCAGCAGCCAAGTCGGGGGACAGTCCTACGAGCAGTACTTC.

This clone occurred once. The chain uses TRBV13 and TRBJ2-7; 7 positions match TRBD1. Germline V lookup: CDR1 PRHDT, CDR2 FYEKMQ (reference sequence). The J segment lost 9 bases and the V segment lost 4 bases, leaving 6 bases of the junction unmatched. The CDR3 spans 12 residues. The CDR3 coding sequence is TGTGCCAGCAGCTCCGGGACAGAGGGGCAGTACTTC. Translated, it gives CASSSGTEGQYF.

This chain uses TRBV27 with TRBJ2-1; unclear D gene. Germline V gene data show CDR1 as MNHEY and CDR2 as SMNVEV (reference sequence). This CDR3 is 12 amino acids long. Trimming cost V 5 bases and J 6 bases, with 8 bases left between them. As DNA, the CDR3 is TGTGCCAGCAGTACTGAGAGCAATGAGCAGTTCTTC. Translated, it gives CASSTESNEQFF.

In this sample, this clone turned up once. This chain joins TRBV7-3 and TRBJ1-1; no clear D. Germline V gene sequence: CDR1 SGHTA, CDR2 FQGTGA. The CDR3 loop spans 13 amino acids. Trimming left V 3 bases short and J 3 bases short, with 8 bases between. Written as DNA, the CDR3 is TGTGCCAGCAGCTTCGATGCGGACACTGAAGCTTTCTTT. Protein product: CASSFDADTEAFF.

The chain combines TRBV9 with TRBJ1-1; D possibly corresponds to TRBD1 (6 bases). Germline V lookup: CDR1 SGDLS, CDR2 YYNGEE. The CDR3 totals 17 residues. V was cut by 3 bases and J by 4 bases, with 22 bases left in between. For the CDR3, the DNA is TGTGCCAGCAGCGGGTGGGGACAAGGGATTCCAGGCACTGAAGCTTTCTTT. Translating gives CASSGWGQGIPGTEAFF.

CDR3 in amino acids: CASSLGLAGTDTQYF. The CDR3 DNA sequence: TGTGCCAGCAGCTTAGGGCTAGCGGGCACAGATACGCAGTATTTT. The J gene is TRBJ2-3, the V gene TRBV7-8; 7 bases line up with TRBD2. The CDR3 totals 15 residues. J gave up 1 base and V 1 base, and 2 bases lay outside the gene matches. The V gene's germline CDR1 is SGHVS and CDR2 FQNEAQ.

The gene calls are TRBV12-5 and TRBJ1-1; TRBD1 matches 10 bases. This CDR3 is 15 amino acids long. V dropped 7 bases and J dropped 5; count of bases not matched to a gene: 10. The germline gives CDR1 LGHNT, CDR2 FRNRAP. The CDR3 protein is CASVHDRGRETEAFF. CDR3 sequence (DNA): TGTGCTAGTGTCCATGACAGGGGGCGCGAAACTGAAGCTTTCTTT.

V gene TRBV29-1 combines with J gene TRBJ2-7; TRBD2 might be the D (6 bases). Trimming left V 4 bases short and J 3 bases short, with 19 bases between. Germline CDR1 and CDR2: SQVTM and ANQGSEA. The CDR3 covers 15 residues. The DNA of the CDR3 is TGCAGCGTTGTTGTTCCTGGGGGGAACTACTACGAGCAGTACTTC. It translates to CSVVVPGGNYYEQYF.